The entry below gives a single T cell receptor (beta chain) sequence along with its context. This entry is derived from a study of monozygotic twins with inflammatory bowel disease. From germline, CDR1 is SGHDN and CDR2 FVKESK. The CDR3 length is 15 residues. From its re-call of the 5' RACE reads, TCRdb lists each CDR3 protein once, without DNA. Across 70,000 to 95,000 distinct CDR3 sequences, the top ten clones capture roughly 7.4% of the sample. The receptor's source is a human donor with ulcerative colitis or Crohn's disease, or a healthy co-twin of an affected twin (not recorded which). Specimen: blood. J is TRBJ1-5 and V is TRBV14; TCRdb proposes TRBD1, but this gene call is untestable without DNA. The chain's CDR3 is CASSQQNRVHQPQHF.